This TCR beta chain was recovered during a study of T cell repertoires and Cas9 in healthy adults. Study-level background: Multi-effector potency, cytotoxicity and lineage were assessed in SpCas9-reactive CD4 and CD8 T cells.

V was pared by 0 bases and J by 0 bases, with 3 bases between. This CDR3 is built from 13 residues. Germline V lookup: CDR1 SGHDT, CDR2 YYEEEE. Study conclusions and caveats: SpCas9-reactive effector T cells were reportedly restrained in vitro by SpCas9-reactive regulatory T cells.

About this clone itself: Antigen unknown.

Produced via immunoSEQ multiplex PCR; TCRdb's table is partial and in-frame only. The sample yields about 20,000 clones, less than 95% seen once. Material for sequencing was CD4+ effector T cells (CD127+, CD25-, CD137-, CD154-) from PBMCs; culture status not recorded. The rearrangement links TRBV5-6 to TRBJ1-1; the D is unclear. The sequence derives from a human donor in good health. CDR3: CASSLGVNTEAFF. CDR3 DNA: TGTGCCAGCAGCTTGGGTGTGAACACTGAAGCTTTCTTT. Looking up the rest from reference TRBV5-6 and TRBJ1-1 gives the full variable domain: DAGVTQSPTHLIKTRGQQVTLRCSPKSGHDTVSWYQQALGQGPQFIFQYYEEEERQRGNFPDRFSGHQFPNYSSELNVNALLLGDSALYLCASSLGVNTEAFFGQGTRLTVV.